The 12 T cell receptor beta chains listed next were all sequenced from one sample in a study of cytomegalovirus exposure and HLA in healthy donors. A multiplex PCR was run with 60 Vbeta primers and 13 Jbeta primers. The protocol was immunoSEQ multiplex PCR, while the TCRdb copy is restricted to in-frame clones and leaves out a portion. The sample holds over 100,000 clones, almost 80% seen once. Specimen: PBMCs. The receptor set was obtained from a man aged 55 to 70 in good health and CMV-seropositive.

The chain has TRBV4-2 and TRBJ2-5; TRBD2 aligns across 12 bases. This CDR3 comprises 15 residues. The V gene end was trimmed by 4 bases and the J gene end by 5 bases; junction bases not matched to a gene: 5. The V gene's germline CDR1 is LGHNA and CDR2 YNFKEQ. CDR3 DNA sequence: TGTGCCAGCAGCCTAACTAGCGGGGGGTCGGAGACCCAGTACTTC. It is translated as CASSLTSGGSETQYF.

The chain has TRBV7-2 and TRBJ2-2, with D possibly matching TRBD1 (6 bases). Per the germline V gene, CDR1 is SGHTA and CDR2 is FQGNSA. Trimming shortened V by 1 base and J by 4 bases, and 13 bases separated the two germline ends. The CDR3 sequence is 16 residues long. The CDR3 nucleotides are TGTGCCAGCAGCTTAGGGGTAGGGGGTAGCACCGGGGAGCTGTTTTTT. It yields the protein CASSLGVGGSTGELFF.

The chain links TRBV14 to TRBJ2-7, with D tentatively TRBD1 (6 bases). The CDR3 runs 14 residues. V gave up 4 bases and J gave up 4 bases, with 14 bases separating them. The germline V gene encodes CDR1 SGHDN and CDR2 FVKESK. CDR3 amino acids: CASSPRTDPYEQYF. The CDR3 bases are TGTGCCAGCAGCCCGAGGACAGACCCTTACGAGCAGTACTTC. The variable domain in full, completed from reference TRBV14 and TRBJ2-7, reads EAGVTQFPSHSVIEKGQTVTLRCDPISGHDNLYWYRRVMGKEIKFLLHFVKESKQDESGMPNNRFLAERTGGTYSTLKVQPAELEDSGVYFCASSPRTDPYEQYFGPGTRLTVT.

This chain links TRBV25-1 with TRBJ2-6; unclear D gene. V shed 8 bases and J shed 1 base, with 6 bases lying between them. Per germline, CDR1 MGHDK and CDR2 SYGVNS. The CDR3 consists of 13 residues. This CDR3 reads CASRSSGANVLTF. For the CDR3, the DNA is TGTGCCAGCCGGAGTTCTGGGGCCAACGTCCTGACTTTC.

The chain is built from TRBV6-1 and TRBJ2-1; 10 bases agree with TRBD1. Germline values: CDR1 MNHNS, CDR2 SASEGT. This CDR3 has 14 amino acids. V lost 7 bases to trimming and J lost 7 bases; unmatched junction nucleotides: 7. This CDR3 is CASTRDRGLNEQFF. CDR3 in DNA: TGTGCCAGCACCCGGGACAGGGGTCTTAATGAGCAGTTCTTC.

This clone was seen once. The chain carries TRBV15 and TRBJ1-4; 10 nucleotides line up with TRBD1. This CDR3 has 18 residues. CDR1 and CDR2 from the germline V gene are LNHNV and YYDKDF (reference sequence). J lost 5 bases, V lost 0 bases, and 9 bases had no gene match. The CDR3 DNA sequence: TGTGCCACCAGCAGAGATCCGGGACAGGGGACGGCGAATGAAAAACTGTTTTTT. It is translated as CATSRDPGQGTANEKLFF.

With respect to this clone: Lacking the conserved final phenylalanine or tryptophan, this CDR3 likely reflects a read error. This chain joins TRBV14 and TRBJ2-7; 7 bases line up with TRBD1. Trimming at V came to 1 base and at J to 6 bases, leaving 9 bases not matched to a gene. Germline V gene sequence: CDR1 SGHDN, CDR2 FVKESK. This CDR3 is 15 amino acids long. Here the CDR3 DNA reads TGTGCCAGCAGCCAAGCTTTAGGGGGCAAGGGCGAGCAGTACCTC. Amino acids: CASSQALGGKGEQYL.

This clone appeared a single time. The chain links TRBV25-1 to TRBJ2-1; 7 nucleotides align to TRBD2. CDR3 size: 15 residues. The V and J ends lost 4 bases and 2 bases, in that order; junction bases with no gene match: 5. Germline V gives CDR1 MGHDK, CDR2 SYGVNS. The CDR3, as DNA: TGTGCCAGCAGTGTTCCCGGGACTACCTACAATGAGCAGTTCTTC. Protein sequence: CASSVPGTTYNEQFF.

V and J are TRBV4-2 and TRBJ1-1; possible D gene TRBD1, 6 bases. Germline V gene data show CDR1 as LGHNA and CDR2 as YNFKEQ. Trimming stripped 3 bases from V and 1 base from J, with 12 bases between. The CDR3 has 15 residues. The CDR3 coding sequence is TGTGCCAGCAGCCAGAGTTTACAGGGGAACACTGAAGCTTTCTTT. It specifies CASSQSLQGNTEAFF.

The chain couples TRBV19 to TRBJ1-1, with TRBD1 matching 7 bases. From germline, CDR1 is LNHDA and CDR2 SQIVND (reference sequence). This CDR3 has 16 residues. The V segment lost 3 bases and the J segment 1 base; nucleotides outside the gene matches: 8. CDR3 coding DNA: TGTGCCAGTAGTATCGAGGGGGCGCCTAAGAACACTGAAGCTTTCTTT. Translated, it gives CASSIEGAPKNTEAFF.

V gene TRBV11-1 combines with J gene TRBJ2-1; 7 nucleotides agree with TRBD2. CDR3 length equals 16 residues. The V gene's germline CDR1 is SGHAT and CDR2 FQDESV (reference sequence). Unmatched junction bases numbered 9, after V lost 0 bases and J lost 7 bases. The CDR3 DNA reads as TGTGCCAGCAGCTTAGCGCGGGGGTTCGGGGTGAATGAGCAGTTCTTC. It is translated as CASSLARGFGVNEQFF. Variable domain in full (rest from reference TRBV11-1 and TRBJ2-1): EAEVAQSPRYKITEKSQAVAFWCDPISGHATLYWYRQILGQGPELLVQFQDESVVDDSQLPKDRFSAERLKGVDSTLKIQPAELGDSAMYLCASSLARGFGVNEQFFGPGTRLTVL.

The chain couples TRBV5-4 to TRBJ1-2; D is unresolved. Trimming took off 0 bases at V and 8 bases at J, with 14 bases between the two ends. This CDR3 is built from 14 residues. Germline CDR1 and CDR2: SGHNT and YYREEE (reference sequence). CDR3 coding DNA: TGTGCCAGCAGCTTGGGTCGGGGAACGGTAGGCTACACCTTC. This translates into CASSLGRGTVGYTF.